The 14 T cell receptor beta chains listed next were all sequenced from one sample in a study of cytomegalovirus exposure and HLA in healthy donors. The PCR was carried out with 60 Vbeta primers and 13 Jbeta primers. Sequenced by immunoSEQ multiplex PCR; TCRdb stores in-frame clones only, minus some. The table has about 180,000 clones, roughly three quarters seen once. The sequenced sample consisted of PBMCs. These receptors came from a male donor in good health and CMV-seronegative.

The gene calls are TRBV6-6 and TRBJ1-2; 8 bases are shared with TRBD1. Germline CDR1 reads MNHNY; CDR2 reads SVGAGI (reference sequence). This CDR3 has 12 amino acids. V was pared by 7 bases and J by 6 bases, with 4 bases of the junction left unmatched. Here the CDR3 reads CASTNRGNGYTF. The CDR3 nucleotides are TGTGCCAGCACCAACAGGGGGAATGGCTACACCTTC.

This rearrangement joins TRBV19 to TRBJ1-5, with D hard to call. The V end was cut by 1 base, the J end by 4 bases, with 8 bases between. The germline gives CDR1 LNHDA, CDR2 SQIVND (reference sequence). The CDR3 is 14 residues long. The CDR3 is CASSIVGGNQPQHF. Here the CDR3 DNA reads TGTGCCAGTAGTATAGTCGGAGGAAATCAGCCCCAGCATTTT. Filled out from reference TRBV19 and TRBJ1-5, the complete variable domain reads DGGITQSPKYLFRKEGQNVTLSCEQNLNHDAMYWYRQDPGQGLRLIYYSQIVNDFQKGDIAEGYSVSREKKESFPLTVTSAQKNPTAFYLCASSIVGGNQPQHFGDGTRLSIL.

The chain uses TRBV29-1 and TRBJ2-7; D is unresolved. V shed 4 bases and J shed 0 bases, with 4 bases lying between them. The CDR3 is made up of 11 amino acids. Germline assignment: CDR1 SQVTM and CDR2 ANQGSEA. The CDR3 is CSVGVSYEQYF. The CDR3 nucleotides read TGCAGCGTTGGAGTCTCCTACGAGCAGTACTTC.

This clone has just a few counts. This CDR3 is CASSAGTLSYNEQFF. As DNA, the CDR3 is TGTGCCAGCAGCGCCGGGACTCTCTCCTACAATGAGCAGTTCTTC. This sequence joins TRBV4-2 and TRBJ2-1, with D perhaps matching TRBD2 (6 bases). Looked up from germline, CDR1 is LGHNA and CDR2 is YNFKEQ. V was trimmed by 5 bases and J by 0 bases, leaving 11 bases between them. The CDR3 contains 15 residues.

V is TRBV19 and J is TRBJ2-1, with 8 positions matching TRBD2. CDR3 length: 16 residues. The V gene's germline CDR1 is LNHDA and CDR2 SQIVND (reference sequence). V was clipped by 6 bases and J by 6 bases; unmatched bases: 13. The CDR3 coding sequence is TGTGCCAGTAGGACGGTAAGAAGCGGGAGATTCAATGAGCAGTTCTTC. Translated, it gives CASRTVRSGRFNEQFF.

The J gene is TRBJ1-6, the V gene TRBV11-1; 10 nucleotides match TRBD1. CDR3 length: 15 residues. J gave up 10 bases and V 6 bases, and 9 bases lay outside the gene matches. The V gene's germline CDR1 is SGHAT and CDR2 FQDESV (reference sequence). CDR3 amino acids: CASSSGTGEGSPLHF. The CDR3 DNA reads TGTGCCAGCAGTTCCGGGACAGGGGAGGGATCACCCCTCCACTTT.

V usage is TRBV18 and J usage is TRBJ1-5; TRBD1 matches at 10 bases. This CDR3 contains 15 residues. The V segment lost 4 bases and the J segment 8 bases; nucleotides outside the gene matches: 8. CDR1 and CDR2 from the germline V gene are KGHSH and LQKENI. The CDR3 sequence is CASSQGQGSREPQHF. CDR3 DNA sequence: TGTGCCAGCTCACAGGGACAGGGGAGTCGTGAGCCCCAGCATTTT.

In its sample, this clone was seen a few times. The CDR3, as DNA: TGTGCCAGCAGTAAATCCAGGGGGATGAACACTGAAGCTTTCTTT. Protein product: CASSKSRGMNTEAFF. The gene calls are TRBV6-1 and TRBJ1-1, with 7 positions matching TRBD1. This CDR3 is 15 amino acids long. V was clipped by 5 bases and J by 0 bases; unmatched bases: 6. Germline V gene lookup returns CDR1 MNHNS and CDR2 SASEGT.

This rearrangement joins TRBV20-1 to TRBJ2-1; D is uncertain. Per germline, CDR1 DFQATT and CDR2 SNEGSKA (reference sequence). V was shortened by 1 base and J by 4 bases, with 2 bases between the two germline ends. This CDR3 spans 11 amino acids. This CDR3 reads CSARAYNEQFF. The CDR3 bases are TGCAGTGCTAGAGCGTACAATGAGCAGTTCTTC.

The chain couples TRBV28 to TRBJ1-5; TRBD1 agrees at 10 bases. Trimming at V came to 1 base and at J to 7 bases, leaving 7 bases not matched to a gene. CDR3 length: 16 amino acids. In germline, CDR1 is MDHEN, CDR2 SYDVKM. The CDR3 region is CASSLFGTGVNQPQHF. The CDR3 DNA reads TGTGCCAGCAGTTTATTTGGGACAGGGGTTAACCAGCCCCAGCATTTT.

The V and J genes are TRBV6-9 and TRBJ2-7, with 10 bases that match TRBD1. Germline V CDR1 and CDR2: MNHGY, SVAAGI. Trimming took 3 bases from V and 0 from J; bases not matched to a gene: 2. The CDR3 loop spans 15 amino acids. This CDR3 is CASSYRDRGSYEQYF. CDR3 nucleotide sequence: TGTGCCAGCAGTTACCGGGACAGGGGCTCCTACGAGCAGTACTTC.

The sample holds a few counts of this clone. This chain connects TRBV6-4 to TRBJ2-1; D gene ambiguous. Trimming pared 7 bases from V and 1 base from J, leaving 14 bases between. Per the germline V gene, CDR1 is MRHNA and CDR2 is SNTAGT. The CDR3 runs 15 residues. The CDR3 spells CASTNSPRSYNEQFF. The CDR3 DNA sequence: TGTGCCAGCACAAATAGTCCCAGGTCCTACAATGAGCAGTTCTTC.

This clone was picked up one time. This sequence joins TRBV12-1 and TRBJ2-7; TRBD2 is the table's D call, not checked against the DNA. TRBV12-1 is marked as a pseudogene. The CDR3 totals 18 residues. DNA for the CDR3: TGTGCCAGCAGCTTTGCGCTGTTGCTAGCGGGAGGGAACCTGAAGCAGTACTTC. Translated: CASSFALLLAGGNLKQYF.

The J gene is TRBJ2-1, the V gene TRBV9; possible D gene TRBD2, 7 bases. The V gene's germline CDR1 is SGDLS and CDR2 YYNGEE. The CDR3 has 14 amino acids. The V gene lost 5 bases and the J gene lost 8 bases, with 17 bases spanning the gap. CDR3 sequence reads: CASSLGGQGYEQFF. CDR3 DNA sequence: TGTGCCAGCAGTCTCGGGGGGCAGGGGTATGAGCAGTTCTTC.